The sequence of this T cell receptor (beta chain) was determined in a study of blood T cell repertoires in COVID-19. Trimming stripped 0 bases from V and 5 bases from J, with 9 bases between. Looked up from germline, CDR1 is SGHRS and CDR2 is YFSETQ. The CDR3 length is 13 residues. Per the study methods: Reference gene primer amplification gave estimated nucleated cell counts. Profiling relied on immunoSEQ multiplex PCR, and the TCRdb table lists in-frame clones only, not all of them. V, J and clone size are those of that table, while D and trimming were read from the DNA. The table records about 90,000 clones, around nine tenths of them present only once.

The V and J genes are TRBV5-1 and TRBJ2-7; D perhaps matches TRBD1 (5 bases). Sequencing was carried out using peripheral blood. The TCR was taken from a man at least 80 years old with active or convalescent COVID-19. This CDR3 reads CASSLDQGDEQYF. In DNA, the CDR3 is TGCGCCAGCAGCTTGGATCAGGGCGACGAGCAGTACTTC.